This T cell receptor (beta chain) is from a study of T cell responses to AZD1222 COVID-19 vaccine. About the research overall: Timing groups of about 4 and about 12 weeks for second doses were pooled.

Assay: immunoSEQ multiplex PCR; the TCRdb copy retains only in-frame clones and omits some. The sample has approximately 26,000 clones; 75% to 90% are singletons. V was cut by 7 bases and J by 6 bases, with 18 bases left in between. There are 14 residues in the CDR3. CDR1 and CDR2 from the germline V gene are GTSNPN and SVGIG (reference sequence). Sequencing used peripheral blood, obtained on day 0 of AZD1222 vaccination. The V gene is TRBV30, the J gene TRBJ2-2, with a possible D match to TRBD1 (6 bases). The receptor comes from an adult in good health. The CDR3 DNA is TGTGCCTACCAACCTACAGGGTTCGCCGGGGAGCTGTTTTTT. It specifies CAYQPTGFAGELFF.